These 16 T cell receptor beta chains came from one sample sequenced in a study of blood T cell repertoires in COVID-19. TCRdb's copy holds only in-frame clones and misses some; the assay was immunoSEQ multiplex PCR. The profile covers about 200,000 clones, with 65% to 90% appearing a single time and approximately 13% taken by the ten largest. Specimen: peripheral blood. The receptors stem from a human donor in a cohort sampled during active COVID-19.

The V gene is TRBV11-2, the J gene TRBJ2-1; no definite D call. This CDR3 is built from 13 residues. The germline V gene has CDR1 SGHAT and CDR2 FQNNGV. The germline V and J ends were trimmed by 5 bases and 3 bases, with 8 bases remaining between them. CDR3 in amino acids: CASSLNSYNEQFF. DNA for the CDR3: TGTGCCAGCAGCCTAAACAGCTACAATGAGCAGTTCTTC.

The V and J genes are TRBV6-4 and TRBJ2-3; possibly TRBD1 for D (6 bases). CDR1 is MRHNA and CDR2 is SNTAGT in the germline V gene. The CDR3 is 14 residues long. Trimming removed 3 bases at V and 3 bases at J, with 10 bases between. CDR3 nucleotide sequence: TGTGCCAGCAGTGAACAGGGTGGGACAGATACGCAGTATTTT. This sequence encodes CASSEQGGTDTQYF.

This clone was seen once. The chain couples TRBV6-1 to TRBJ1-1; a possible D gene is TRBD1 (5 bases). In germline, CDR1 is MNHNS, CDR2 SASEGT. The CDR3 covers 12 residues. V dropped 6 bases and J dropped 7 bases, with 12 bases sitting between them. The CDR3 region is CASSRGAGEAFF. The CDR3 DNA follows: TGTGCCAGCAGCCGCGGGGCGGGTGAAGCTTTCTTT.

This clone turned up a few times. The V call is TRBV6-5, the J call TRBJ2-1, with TRBD2 matching 9 bases. CDR3 length: 15 amino acids. CDR1 MNHEY and CDR2 SVGAGI come from the germline V gene. The V gene end was trimmed by 7 bases and the J gene end by 6 bases; junction bases not matched to a gene: 10. CDR3 in DNA: TGTGCCAGCATAGAACCGGGACTAGCAGCCAATGAGCAGTTCTTC. Translating gives CASIEPGLAANEQFF.

The chain links TRBV4-1 to TRBJ2-1, with unresolved D. The CDR3 runs to 14 residues. The V end was cut by 0 bases, the J end by 8 bases, with 11 bases between. The germline CDR1 and CDR2 sequences are MGHRA and YSYEKL. Here the CDR3 reads CASSQDPGSDEQFF. In DNA, the CDR3 is TGCGCCAGCAGCCAAGACCCAGGTTCCGATGAGCAGTTCTTC.

With regard to this clone: This CDR3 is also generated by other DNA sequences in the sample. The rearrangement joins TRBV27 to TRBJ2-1; the match to TRBD2 covers 8 bases. This CDR3 contains 15 residues. The germline V gene has CDR1 MNHEY and CDR2 SMNVEV (reference sequence). Losses at the gene ends were 0 bases for V and 9 bases for J; bases not matched to a gene: 7. DNA for the CDR3: TGTGCCAGCAGTTTATCGTCCGGGGGGGGAGGTGAGCAGTTCTTC. This gives the protein CASSLSSGGGGEQFF.

This clone came up a few times. At the DNA level, this CDR3 is encoded by other sequences in the same sample as well. The chain recombines TRBV6-5 with TRBJ2-7, with 7 bases identical to TRBD1. Germline lookup yields CDR1 MNHEY and CDR2 SVGAGI. This CDR3 has 12 amino acids. J lost 3 bases, V lost 6 bases, and 2 bases had no gene match. As DNA, the CDR3 is TGTGCCAGCAGAACAGGGGTCTACGAGCAGTACTTC. Translated, it gives CASRTGVYEQYF.

J is TRBJ2-6 and V is TRBV5-4, with D possibly matching TRBD1 (5 bases). The germline CDR1 and CDR2 sequences are SGHNT and YYREEE (reference sequence). The CDR3 contains 15 residues. The ends were cut back, 1 base at V and 3 bases at J, with 8 bases in the middle. The CDR3 spells CASSLWGGGANVLTF. In DNA, the CDR3 is TGTGCCAGCAGCTTGTGGGGCGGTGGGGCCAACGTCCTGACTTTC.

V gene TRBV11-3 combines with J gene TRBJ2-1; 9 bases fit TRBD2. V dropped 1 base and J dropped 3; count of bases not matched to a gene: 1. The CDR3 spans 15 residues. CDR1 is SGHNT and CDR2 is YENEEA in the germline V gene. The CDR3 sequence is CASSLGGGGYNEQFF. The CDR3 region has the DNA TGTGCCAGCAGCTTAGGCGGGGGGGGCTACAATGAGCAGTTCTTC.

This clone was counted a single time. This chain connects TRBV21-1 to TRBJ2-7; TRBD2 is taken as the D call from the table, unchecked against the DNA. TRBV21-1 is listed as a pseudogene. The CDR3 runs to 14 residues. The CDR3 spells CASSADYCPNEQYF. The CDR3 coding sequence is TGTGCCAGCAGCGCCGACTACTGCCCCAACGAGCAGTACTTC.

The chain has TRBV2 and TRBJ2-7; 8 nucleotides align to TRBD1. The germline gives CDR1 SNHLY, CDR2 FYNNEI. After removal of 6 bases from V and 1 base from J, the junction contained 2 bases not matched to a gene. The CDR3 length is 13 residues. In DNA form, the CDR3 reads TGTGCCAGCAGCCGACAGGGGTCCTACGAGCAGTACTTC. The encoded protein is CASSRQGSYEQYF.

The chain carries TRBV6-6 and TRBJ1-2; D is perhaps TRBD1 (6 bases). The CDR3 runs 14 residues. Germline values: CDR1 MNHNY, CDR2 SVGAGI (reference sequence). The V and J ends lost 6 bases and 0 bases respectively, with 11 bases between them. This CDR3 is CASRLGGANYGYTF. DNA of the CDR3: TGTGCCAGCAGATTAGGGGGAGCTAACTATGGCTACACCTTC.

The chain has TRBV7-9 and TRBJ2-1; 7 bases agree with TRBD2. Germline V gene lookup returns CDR1 SEHNR and CDR2 FQNEAQ (reference sequence). This CDR3 is 14 amino acids long. Trimming cost V 1 base and J 7 bases; bases outside gene matches: 4. CDR3 DNA sequence: TGTGCCAGCAGCTTAGTTTTTAGCGGGAATGAGCAGTTCTTC. As protein: CASSLVFSGNEQFF.

The chain employs TRBV9 and TRBJ2-7; 15 nucleotides line up with TRBD2. Germline values: CDR1 SGDLS, CDR2 YYNGEE. The CDR3 has 13 residues. The trim removed 3 bases at V and 9 bases at J, leaving 1 base unmatched. CDR3 coding DNA: TGTGCCAGCAGCGGGACTAGCGGGAGGGGGCAGTACTTC. This translates into CASSGTSGRGQYF.

The V call is TRBV29-1, the J call TRBJ2-1; 7 nucleotides agree with TRBD2. V gave up 3 bases and J gave up 4 bases; unmatched junction bases: 6. From germline, CDR1 is SQVTM and CDR2 ANQGSEA. CDR3 size: 14 residues. CDR3 sequence: CSVDRGRAYNEQFF. CDR3 nucleotide sequence: TGCAGCGTTGATCGGGGGAGGGCATACAATGAGCAGTTCTTC.

The chain joins TRBV5-4 to TRBJ2-5; TRBD2 is a possible D gene (5 bases). CDR1 is SGHNT, CDR2 YYREEE, per germline (reference sequence). With 4 bases removed from V and 1 base from J, the gap between germline ends came to 14 bases. The CDR3 has 15 amino acids. CDR3 DNA sequence: TGTGCCAGCAGCCGAGGAGGCGACTTCCAAGAGACCCAGTACTTC. Its protein product is CASSRGGDFQETQYF.